The clone carrying this T cell receptor (beta chain) was recorded at least ten times. Antigen unknown. The sample's time point: newly diagnosed GD, antithyroid drugs for less than 3 months. PBMCs provided the RNA from which the TCR library was made. Graves' disease diagnoses used American Thyroid Association guidelines. CDR3 length: 14 residues. V lost 4 bases to trimming and J lost 0 bases, with 8 bases between them. Germline CDR1 ENHRY, CDR2 SYGVKD. This entry is derived from a study of regulatory T cells in long-lasting Graves disease. Building of the TCR beta libraries involved iRepertoire HTBI primers and Arm-PCR of CDR3 regions. Each CDR3 protein gets one entry after TCRdb re-called the multiplex PCR reads with MiXCR. The data contain fewer than 350,000 distinct CDR3 sequences, about 18% of them seen just once; the ten biggest clones take up 35% to 45%. Study results and caveats: Persistent cases favored TRBV28, TRBJ1-2 and TRBJ2-5. Those with persistent disease had in common more public clonotypes (approximately 2,500) than new patients (about 900).

The sequence was obtained from a female donor with Graves disease. V is TRBV10-3 and J is TRBJ2-3, with D hard to call. The sequenced sample was peripheral blood mononuclear cells (PBMCs), obtained at new diagnosis, from a patient treated with antithyroid drugs. The CDR3 sequence: CAISAGQSTDTQYF. The CDR3 coding sequence is TGTGCCATCAGTGCCGGCCAGAGCACAGATACGCAGTATTTT.